These T cell receptor beta chains were read from a single sample in a study of T cells in Graves' hyperthyroidism and ophthalmopathy. MiXCR, run by TCRdb on the multiplex PCR reads, gives a single entry per CDR3 protein. The data show hundreds of thousands of distinct CDR3 sequences, with approximately 25% seen just once and 10% to 12% held by the top ten. Sequencing was done on a sample of blood. These receptors originate from a woman in her twenties or thirties with Graves' ophthalmopathy. CDR3s include the opening cysteine and the closing phenylalanine or tryptophan. Fields, in order: V gene, clone size, J gene, D gene, CDR3 DNA, CDR3 protein. The D gene is left open where the match is weak. Clone sizes are given selectively: once, few, many, or a class where the clone is expanded.

v_gene: TRBV6-2/TRBV6-3; abundance: .; j_gene: TRBJ1-1; d_gene: TRBD1; CDR3nt: TGTGCCAGCATCAAGAGACAGGGCATCGGGGAAGCTTTCTTT; CDR3aa: CASIKRQGIGEAFF
v_gene: TRBV12-3/TRBV12-4; abundance: .; j_gene: TRBJ1-2; d_gene: TRBD1; CDR3nt: TGTGCCAGCAGTAAGGGACAGACAGCCTACTATGGCTACACCTTC; CDR3aa: CASSKGQTAYYGYTF
v_gene: TRBV4-1; abundance: few; j_gene: TRBJ1-2; d_gene: .; CDR3nt: TGCGCCAGCAGCCAAGGGACAGAAGCTAACTATGGCTACACCTTC; CDR3aa: CASSQGTEANYGYTF
v_gene: TRBV4-3; abundance: many; j_gene: TRBJ1-1; d_gene: .; CDR3nt: TGCGCCAGCAGCCAAGAGGTCGTCGTTCCGTCGAAAGCTTTCTTT; CDR3aa: CASSQEVVVPSKAFF
v_gene: TRBV28; abundance: .; j_gene: TRBJ2-5; d_gene: TRBD1; CDR3nt: TGTACCTCAAGGGGCAGGGGGCGGGAGACCCAGTACTTC; CDR3aa: CTSRGRGRETQYF
v_gene: TRBV15; abundance: few; j_gene: TRBJ2-5; d_gene: .; CDR3nt: TGTGCCACCAGCCCTAGCTACAGGTTAAAGCAGTTAGAGACCCAGTACTTC; CDR3aa: CATSPSYRLKQLETQYF
v_gene: TRBV19; abundance: many; j_gene: TRBJ1-2; d_gene: .; CDR3nt: TGTGCCAGTAGTATCGGGTCTTTCTATGGCTACACCTTC; CDR3aa: CASSIGSFYGYTF
v_gene: TRBV15; abundance: .; j_gene: TRBJ2-5; d_gene: .; CDR3nt: TGTGCCACCAGCCGAAGGGGAAGACAAGAGACCCAGTACTTC; CDR3aa: CATSRRGRQETQYF
v_gene: TRBV6-4; abundance: many; j_gene: TRBJ2-2; d_gene: TRBD1; CDR3nt: TGTGCCAGCAGTGACCCGGACAGGGACACCGGGGAGCTGTTTTTT; CDR3aa: CASSDPDRDTGELFF
v_gene: TRBV20-1; abundance: few; j_gene: TRBJ1-2; d_gene: .; CDR3nt: TGCAGTGCTACGCAGGACGGACTAAATGGCTACACCTTC; CDR3aa: CSATQDGLNGYTF
v_gene: TRBV6-5; abundance: many; j_gene: TRBJ1-1; d_gene: .; CDR3nt: TGTGCCAGCAGTTATAGGAGGACTGAAGCTTTCTTT; CDR3aa: CASSYRRTEAFF
v_gene: TRBV12-3/TRBV12-4; abundance: many; j_gene: TRBJ1-3; d_gene: .; CDR3nt: TGTGCCAGCAGGCCAGGGAGGAGAGGAAACACCATATATTTT; CDR3aa: CASRPGRRGNTIYF
v_gene: TRBV2; abundance: many; j_gene: TRBJ2-2; d_gene: TRBD1; CDR3nt: TGTGCCAGCGGGGGGACAGGGGGTATGACCGGGGAGCTGTTTTTT; CDR3aa: CASGGTGGMTGELFF
v_gene: TRBV20-1; abundance: .; j_gene: TRBJ1-5; d_gene: .; CDR3nt: TGCAGTGCTCTAGGCTGGGGCAATCAGCCCCAGCATTTT; CDR3aa: CSALGWGNQPQHF
v_gene: TRBV6-5; abundance: few; j_gene: TRBJ1-2; d_gene: .; CDR3nt: TGTGCCAGCAGTTACTCGGGGGTTGGCTACACCTTC; CDR3aa: CASSYSGVGYTF
v_gene: TRBV29-1; abundance: many; j_gene: TRBJ2-7; d_gene: TRBD2; CDR3nt: TGCAGCGTCCTAGCGGGGGGGGTGGACGAGCAGTACTTC; CDR3aa: CSVLAGGVDEQYF
v_gene: TRBV27; abundance: .; j_gene: TRBJ1-2; d_gene: .; CDR3nt: TGTGCCAGCAGTATCGGGGGGAAATATGGCTACACCTTC; CDR3aa: CASSIGGKYGYTF
v_gene: TRBV27; abundance: .; j_gene: TRBJ1-1; d_gene: .; CDR3nt: TGTGCCAGCAGTCCCCCGGGGGTTATGAACACTGAAGCTTTCTTT; CDR3aa: CASSPPGVMNTEAFF
v_gene: TRBV12-3/TRBV12-4; abundance: .; j_gene: TRBJ2-5; d_gene: .; CDR3nt: TGTGCCAGCAGTTCGCCGGGGCGGGAGACCCAGTACTTC; CDR3aa: CASSSPGRETQYF
v_gene: TRBV9; abundance: many; j_gene: TRBJ1-1; d_gene: .; CDR3nt: TGTGCCAGCAGCGTAATGGGGAACACTGAAGCTTTCTTT; CDR3aa: CASSVMGNTEAFF
v_gene: TRBV20-1; abundance: many; j_gene: TRBJ2-7; d_gene: .; CDR3nt: TGCAGTGCTAGAGATCGAGGAGACCGCTCCTACGAGCAGTACTTC; CDR3aa: CSARDRGDRSYEQYF
v_gene: TRBV6-1; abundance: .; j_gene: TRBJ2-7; d_gene: TRBD2; CDR3nt: TGTGCCAGCAGACTAGCGGGAGCGACCGAGCAGTACTTC; CDR3aa: CASRLAGATEQYF
v_gene: TRBV20-1; abundance: .; j_gene: TRBJ1-5; d_gene: .; CDR3nt: TGCAGTGCTGCCCTCGGACAGATTAGCAATCAGCCCCAGCATTTT; CDR3aa: CSAALGQISNQPQHF
v_gene: TRBV7-2; abundance: once; j_gene: TRBJ2-2; d_gene: TRBD2; CDR3nt: TGTGCCAGCAGCGCCGGACTAGTCGGGGAGCTGTTTTTT; CDR3aa: CASSAGLVGELFF
v_gene: TRBV3-1; abundance: many; j_gene: TRBJ1-1; d_gene: .; CDR3nt: TGTGCCAGCAGCCCGACCGACAGGCGGAACACTGAAGCTTTCTTT; CDR3aa: CASSPTDRRNTEAFF
v_gene: TRBV29-1; abundance: many; j_gene: TRBJ2-5; d_gene: TRBD1; CDR3nt: TGCAGCGTAAGAAGGGACAGGGGAGGAGAGACCCAGTACTTC; CDR3aa: CSVRRDRGGETQYF
v_gene: TRBV20-1; abundance: few; j_gene: TRBJ2-5; d_gene: TRBD2; CDR3nt: TGCAGTGCCATTCCCGGGACTAGCGATAAGACCCAGTACTTC; CDR3aa: CSAIPGTSDKTQYF
v_gene: TRBV5-1; abundance: many; j_gene: TRBJ2-2; d_gene: .; CDR3nt: TGCGCCAGCAGCTCGCCCCTTCGTCCCGGGGAGCTGTTTTTT; CDR3aa: CASSSPLRPGELFF
v_gene: TRBV5-1; abundance: .; j_gene: TRBJ2-5; d_gene: .; CDR3nt: TGCGCCAGCAGCCGGGTGGGGGAGTTTACGCAAGAGACCCAGTACTTC; CDR3aa: CASSRVGEFTQETQYF
v_gene: TRBV20-1; abundance: many; j_gene: TRBJ2-7; d_gene: TRBD1; CDR3nt: TGCAGTGCTAGAGCGGGACAGGGGGCGGGTGAGCAGTACTTC; CDR3aa: CSARAGQGAGEQYF
v_gene: TRBV18; abundance: .; j_gene: TRBJ1-3; d_gene: .; CDR3nt: TGTGCCAGCTCACCACCTCTCCGGACATCATTCCCCTCTGGAAACACCATATATTTT; CDR3aa: CASSPPLRTSFPSGNTIYF
v_gene: TRBV6-1; abundance: many; j_gene: TRBJ2-7; d_gene: .; CDR3nt: TGTGCCAGCAGTGAACAAAGGGAGTCCTACGAGCAGTACTTC; CDR3aa: CASSEQRESYEQYF
v_gene: TRBV6-5; abundance: .; j_gene: TRBJ2-1; d_gene: TRBD1; CDR3nt: TGTGCCAGCAGTTACTCCCCGGGACAGGGTTTCAATGAGCAGTTCTTC; CDR3aa: CASSYSPGQGFNEQFF
v_gene: TRBV15; abundance: .; j_gene: TRBJ2-5; d_gene: TRBD1; CDR3nt: TGTGCCACCAGAGCCGGGACAGGGGTTCAAGAGACCCAGTACTTC; CDR3aa: CATRAGTGVQETQYF
v_gene: TRBV28; abundance: many; j_gene: TRBJ2-5; d_gene: .; CDR3nt: TGTGCCAGCAGTTTATACGGGACGGCAGAGACCCAGTACTTC; CDR3aa: CASSLYGTAETQYF
v_gene: TRBV18; abundance: .; j_gene: TRBJ1-1; d_gene: .; CDR3nt: TGTGCCAGCTCACCGTTGCGTGGAGCTGAAGCTTTCTTT; CDR3aa: CASSPLRGAEAFF
v_gene: TRBV28; abundance: .; j_gene: TRBJ1-1; d_gene: .; CDR3nt: TGTGCCAGCAGTTTACCCCAGGCGGCCCACACTGAAGCTTTCTTT; CDR3aa: CASSLPQAAHTEAFF
v_gene: TRBV7-9; abundance: many; j_gene: TRBJ2-5; d_gene: .; CDR3nt: TGTGCCAGCAGCTTAAGGGTTGTGGGGCAAGAGACCCAGTACTTC; CDR3aa: CASSLRVVGQETQYF
v_gene: TRBV11-3; abundance: .; j_gene: TRBJ1-3; d_gene: .; CDR3nt: TGTGCCAGCAGCTTAGGTGGCCCCTCTGGAAACACCATATATTTT; CDR3aa: CASSLGGPSGNTIYF
v_gene: TRBV15; abundance: many; j_gene: TRBJ2-3; d_gene: TRBD2; CDR3nt: TGTGCCACCAGCAGAGGCCGGCTCGGAGCGGGGCCCACAGATACGCAGTATTTT; CDR3aa: CATSRGRLGAGPTDTQYF
v_gene: TRBV11-2; abundance: few; j_gene: TRBJ2-7; d_gene: TRBD2; CDR3nt: TGTGCCAGCAGCTTAGAGGCCCCCGGGACTAGCGGGAGGGGTGGCGAGCAGTACTTC; CDR3aa: CASSLEAPGTSGRGGEQYF
v_gene: TRBV7-9; abundance: many; j_gene: TRBJ1-1; d_gene: .; CDR3nt: TGTGCCAGCACCCATTGGGGGGTAAAAGCTTTCTTT; CDR3aa: CASTHWGVKAFF
v_gene: TRBV6-1; abundance: .; j_gene: TRBJ1-2; d_gene: TRBD1; CDR3nt: TGTGCCAGCAGCGGGACAGGGCACAACAACTATGGCTACACCTTC; CDR3aa: CASSGTGHNNYGYTF
v_gene: TRBV18; abundance: .; j_gene: TRBJ1-5; d_gene: TRBD1; CDR3nt: TGTGCCAGCTCACCGATGACAGGGGCATCTATGGAGCCCCAGCATTTT; CDR3aa: CASSPMTGASMEPQHF
v_gene: TRBV2; abundance: .; j_gene: TRBJ2-5; d_gene: TRBD1; CDR3nt: TGTGCCAGCACCGGGACAGGGGGTTATTGGGAGACCCAGTACTTC; CDR3aa: CASTGTGGYWETQYF
v_gene: TRBV6-5; abundance: many; j_gene: TRBJ1-2; d_gene: .; CDR3nt: TGTGCCAGCAGTTCAGGTTATGGCTACACCTTC; CDR3aa: CASSSGYGYTF
v_gene: TRBV7-2; abundance: .; j_gene: TRBJ1-3; d_gene: .; CDR3nt: TGTGCCAGCAACATCTTAGGGGGATTTGGAAACACCATATATTTT; CDR3aa: CASNILGGFGNTIYF
v_gene: TRBV10-2; abundance: few; j_gene: TRBJ2-7; d_gene: TRBD2; CDR3nt: TGCGCCAGCAGGGCTACCGCCTCGGGACTAGCGTTGCGGGAGCAGTACTTC; CDR3aa: CASRATASGLALREQYF
v_gene: TRBV20-1; abundance: few; j_gene: TRBJ1-1; d_gene: .; CDR3nt: TGCAGTGCTAGAGGATCGACGGCAAACACTGAAGCTTTCTTT; CDR3aa: CSARGSTANTEAFF
v_gene: TRBV28; abundance: .; j_gene: TRBJ2-7; d_gene: TRBD1; CDR3nt: TGTGCCATCAGTTTCCCCTCGGGACAGGGATACTTC; CDR3aa: CAISFPSGQGYF
v_gene: TRBV27; abundance: many; j_gene: TRBJ2-5; d_gene: .; CDR3nt: TGTGCCAGCAGTTTACATCTAGCCCAAGAGACCCAGTACTTC; CDR3aa: CASSLHLAQETQYF
v_gene: TRBV2; abundance: .; j_gene: TRBJ1-1; d_gene: .; CDR3nt: TGTGCCAGCGGCGGGGAGTGGGTGAACACTGAAGCTTTCTTT; CDR3aa: CASGGEWVNTEAFF
v_gene: TRBV28; abundance: .; j_gene: TRBJ2-7; d_gene: .; CDR3nt: TGTGCCAGCAGCCACCTCGGGGTCGAGGGGTCCTACGAGCAGTACTTC; CDR3aa: CASSHLGVEGSYEQYF
v_gene: TRBV7-2; abundance: many; j_gene: TRBJ2-7; d_gene: .; CDR3nt: TGTGCCAGCAGCAAGACACAATACTACGAGCAGTACTTC; CDR3aa: CASSKTQYYEQYF
v_gene: TRBV12-3/TRBV12-4; abundance: many; j_gene: TRBJ1-5; d_gene: TRBD1; CDR3nt: TGTGCCAGCAGTACGGGACAGGGGGATCAGCCCCAGCATTTT; CDR3aa: CASSTGQGDQPQHF
v_gene: TRBV19; abundance: few; j_gene: TRBJ1-2; d_gene: TRBD1; CDR3nt: TGTGCCAGTAGTAATCGACAGGGGGAACCTTCTGGCTACACCTTC; CDR3aa: CASSNRQGEPSGYTF
v_gene: TRBV6-1; abundance: .; j_gene: TRBJ1-2; d_gene: .; CDR3nt: TGTGCCAGCAGGGGGGTTGGACAGTCCTATGGCTACACCTTC; CDR3aa: CASRGVGQSYGYTF
v_gene: TRBV12-3/TRBV12-4; abundance: few; j_gene: TRBJ2-5; d_gene: .; CDR3nt: TGTGCCAGCAGTTGGCGGTTACAAGAGACCCAGTACTTC; CDR3aa: CASSWRLQETQYF
v_gene: TRBV11-2; abundance: .; j_gene: TRBJ2-5; d_gene: TRBD2; CDR3nt: TGTGCCAGCAGCTTAGTACGAGCGGGGAGAGAGACCCAGTACTTC; CDR3aa: CASSLVRAGRETQYF
v_gene: TRBV19; abundance: .; j_gene: TRBJ2-7; d_gene: .; CDR3nt: TGTGCCAGTAGCACCATAGACGACGAGCAGTACTTC; CDR3aa: CASSTIDDEQYF